These T cell receptor beta chains were read from a single sample in a study of blood T cell repertoires in COVID-19. Here immunoSEQ multiplex PCR was the method, and the copy in TCRdb shows in-frame clones only, minus some. The sample lists more than 95,000 clones; around 84% were seen once. The specimen was peripheral blood. These receptor sequences come from a man aged 55 to 70 with acute or convalescent COVID-19. CDR3s include the opening cysteine and the closing phenylalanine or tryptophan. The D gene is left open where the match is weak. A clone size is listed for some rows: how often the clone was seen (once, few, many), or a class if it is expanded.

DNA: TGTGCCAGCAGTGACGGACTCGATGGCTACACCTTC
CDR3: CASSDGLDGYTF
V: TRBV6-4
size: .
D: .
J: TRBJ1-2

DNA: TGTGCCACCAGCAGGAGAACAGGGTTCACAGATACGCAGTATTTT
CDR3: CATSRRTGFTDTQYF
V: TRBV15
size: .
D: .
J: TRBJ2-3

DNA: TGTGCCAGCAGCTTTACAGGCCCAGAGACCCAGTACTTC
CDR3: CASSFTGPETQYF
V: TRBV5-6
size: .
D: .
J: TRBJ2-5

DNA: TGTGCCAGCAGGGAAACCAGGGACTCTCAGAAGCACAATGAGCAGTTCTTC
CDR3: CASRETRDSQKHNEQFF
V: TRBV2
size: .
D: .
J: TRBJ2-1

DNA: TGTGCCAGCAGCTTAGCGGGACCGGCAGGGGCCGGGGAGCTGTTTTTT
CDR3: CASSLAGPAGAGELFF
V: TRBV7-9
size: few
D: .
J: TRBJ2-2

DNA: TGTGCCAGCAGATACGACAGCAACACTGAAGCTTTCTTT
CDR3: CASRYDSNTEAFF
V: TRBV28
size: .
D: .
J: TRBJ1-1

DNA: TGTGCCAGCAGCTTAGAGAGTCCTCCCACCGGGGAGCTGTTTTTT
CDR3: CASSLESPPTGELFF
V: TRBV11-3
size: .
D: .
J: TRBJ2-2

DNA: TGTGCCAGCAGTTTAACAGGGTTCTCTGGAAACACCATATATTTT
CDR3: CASSLTGFSGNTIYF
V: TRBV6-5
size: .
D: .
J: TRBJ1-3

DNA: TGTGCCAGTAGTATAGCGGGGGGTGGGCCAGAGACCCAGTACTTC
CDR3: CASSIAGGGPETQYF
V: TRBV19
size: .
D: TRBD2
J: TRBJ2-5

DNA: TGTGCCAGCAGTGAAGCCTATGGAAACACCATATATTTT
CDR3: CASSEAYGNTIYF
V: TRBV6-1
size: .
D: .
J: TRBJ1-3

DNA: TGTGCCACCAGTGAGCACCTCCGGGACAGGGGTCAGACCCAGTACTTC
CDR3: CATSEHLRDRGQTQYF
V: TRBV24-1
size: .
D: TRBD1
J: TRBJ2-5

DNA: TGCGCCAGCAGCTTGGGGGGACAGCTTTGGGAGACCCAGTACTTC
CDR3: CASSLGGQLWETQYF
V: TRBV5-1
size: .
D: TRBD1
J: TRBJ2-5

DNA: TGTGCCAGCAGTTCTGGAACAGGCTCGGGTCAGCCCCAGCATTTT
CDR3: CASSSGTGSGQPQHF
V: TRBV6-5
size: .
D: .
J: TRBJ1-5

DNA: TGTGCCAGCCAGCCAAGATGGGGGGGGACAGGCTTGAACGAGCAGTACTTC
CDR3: CASQPRWGGTGLNEQYF
V: TRBV3-1/TRBV3-2
size: .
D: .
J: TRBJ2-7

DNA: TGTGCCAGCAGTAGGCCGCCCGGGACTGGAAACACCATATATTTT
CDR3: CASSRPPGTGNTIYF
V: TRBV6-2/TRBV6-3
size: .
D: .
J: TRBJ1-3

DNA: TGTGCCAGCAGAGCTACAGATGCGAACACCGGGGAGCTGTTTTTT
CDR3: CASRATDANTGELFF
V: TRBV2
size: once
D: .
J: TRBJ2-2

DNA: TGTGCCAGCTCACCAAATCCAGGTCCCAATGAGCAGTTCTTC
CDR3: CASSPNPGPNEQFF
V: TRBV18
size: .
D: .
J: TRBJ2-1

DNA: TGTGCCAGCGGGGAGAGGTCCGCTTATGGCTACACCTTC
CDR3: CASGERSAYGYTF
V: TRBV2
size: .
D: .
J: TRBJ1-2

DNA: TGTGCCAGCTCACCAGAGGGAATTGAAGCTTTCTTT
CDR3: CASSPEGIEAFF
V: TRBV18
size: .
D: .
J: TRBJ1-1

DNA: TGTGCCAGCAGCTCCCGAGACAGATATCAGCCCCAGCATTTT
CDR3: CASSSRDRYQPQHF
V: TRBV3-1/TRBV3-2
size: once
D: .
J: TRBJ1-5

DNA: TGTGCCAGCAGTTTTACCTCCGGGACAGGTGAAAAACTGTTTTTT
CDR3: CASSFTSGTGEKLFF
V: TRBV6-5
size: .
D: TRBD1
J: TRBJ1-4

DNA: TGTGCCAGCACCCGTACAACTGAGCAGTTCTTC
CDR3: CASTRTTEQFF
V: TRBV2
size: .
D: .
J: TRBJ2-1

DNA: TGCAGTGTACTAACCGGGACTAGCGGGAGTAGTGAGCAGTTCTTC
CDR3: CSVLTGTSGSSEQFF
V: TRBV29-1
size: .
D: TRBD2
J: TRBJ2-1

DNA: TGTGCCAGCAGCCGACCGCCCTCGGGACTAGCATTAGGTAGCGAGCAGTACTTC
CDR3: CASSRPPSGLALGSEQYF
V: TRBV7-6
size: .
D: TRBD2
J: TRBJ2-7

DNA: TGTGCCAGCAGTTATCTAGCGGGAGGTCACCACGAGCAGTACTTC
CDR3: CASSYLAGGHHEQYF
V: TRBV28
size: .
D: TRBD2
J: TRBJ2-7

DNA: TGTGCCAGCAGCGCAGCTGCAGGGGTTAGCAATCAGCCCCAGCATTTT
CDR3: CASSAAAGVSNQPQHF
V: TRBV5-5
size: .
D: .
J: TRBJ1-5

DNA: TGCGCCAGCAGCTTGTCCCTGGGGGGGAGCCGGGAGCTGTTTTTT
CDR3: CASSLSLGGSRELFF
V: TRBV5-1
size: once
D: TRBD2
J: TRBJ2-2

DNA: TGTGCCAGCAGTATTAACAGGGCTAATCAGCCCCAGCATTTT
CDR3: CASSINRANQPQHF
V: TRBV27
size: .
D: .
J: TRBJ1-5

DNA: TGTGCCAGCAGCTTGAGGCTGTCAGGTACAGATACGCAGTATTTT
CDR3: CASSLRLSGTDTQYF
V: TRBV5-6
size: .
D: .
J: TRBJ2-3

DNA: TGCAGCGTTGATGGAGCAAGGGGGCCCACAGATACGCAGTATTTT
CDR3: CSVDGARGPTDTQYF
V: TRBV29-1
size: .
D: TRBD1
J: TRBJ2-3

DNA: TGTGCCAGCAGCTTAAGCTCCCTCGGGGCAGATACGCAGTATTTT
CDR3: CASSLSSLGADTQYF
V: TRBV7-9
size: .
D: .
J: TRBJ2-3

DNA: TGTGCCTGCACGACCGGAGGATTCTATGGCTACACCTTC
CDR3: CACTTGGFYGYTF
V: TRBV30
size: few
D: .
J: TRBJ1-2

DNA: TGCGCCAGCAGTTTTACCGACAGGGGTGGGCATGAGCAGTTCTTC
CDR3: CASSFTDRGGHEQFF
V: TRBV10-1
size: .
D: TRBD1
J: TRBJ2-1

DNA: TGTGCCACCAGCGGGGCAGGGGCGTTGGGGGCCAACGTCCTGACTTTC
CDR3: CATSGAGALGANVLTF
V: TRBV24-1
size: .
D: .
J: TRBJ2-6

DNA: TGTGCCAGCAGCCAAGCGACTAGCGGGCTCGGTTCGGAGACCCAGTACTTC
CDR3: CASSQATSGLGSETQYF
V: TRBV3-1/TRBV3-2
size: .
D: TRBD2
J: TRBJ2-5

DNA: TGCAGCGTTGGGGACAGAAATAACTATGGCTACACCTTC
CDR3: CSVGDRNNYGYTF
V: TRBV29-1
size: .
D: TRBD1
J: TRBJ1-2

DNA: TGTGCCAGCAGCTTAGTGACCCCGGGACAGGGAGGCGAGCAGTACTTC
CDR3: CASSLVTPGQGGEQYF
V: TRBV7-8
size: .
D: TRBD1
J: TRBJ2-7

DNA: TGCAGTGCTAGTTCCCTTGGACAGGTGTCCAATCAGCCCCAGCATTTT
CDR3: CSASSLGQVSNQPQHF
V: TRBV20-1
size: .
D: TRBD1
J: TRBJ1-5

DNA: TGCGCCAGCATCGGGACTAGCGGGAATTACGGTGAGCAGTTCTTC
CDR3: CASIGTSGNYGEQFF
V: TRBV5-1
size: .
D: TRBD2
J: TRBJ2-1